The sequence of this TCR beta chain was determined in a study of shared clonotypes between healthy human individuals. General study results and limits: Generally, estimated richness proved larger in naive subsets than it did in memory subsets. Across a few donors, naive CD4 shared roughly 5%, naive CD8 under 4%, memory CD4 about 2.5%, memory CD8 about 0.4%.

Repertoires were generated with immunoSEQ multiplex PCR, while TCRdb's copy carries only in-frame clones and drops some. The data show about 2.4 million clones, 80% to 95% seen once. The CDR3 is 14 residues long. V was cut by 5 bases and J by 8 bases, with 18 bases left in between. Germline V gene sequence: CDR1 SEHNR, CDR2 FQNEAQ (reference sequence). This clone has just a few counts. The antigen is not known. The receptor comes from a man younger than 30 in good health. Some clones in this sample may be carry-over from other donors' samples. V is TRBV7-9 and J is TRBJ1-2; D is undetermined. Sequenced sample: naive CD4+ T cells from PBMCs. Subset given: CD45RA+ positively selected. In DNA form, the CDR3 reads TGTGCCAGCAGCCAAAGTGTGAGGGCCCAGGGCTACACCTTC. This gives the protein CASSQSVRAQGYTF.